This T cell receptor beta chain was retrieved from a study of OX40 agonist ivuxolimab in advanced cancers. Here immunoSEQ multiplex PCR was the method, and the copy in TCRdb shows in-frame clones only, minus some. The sample has about 76,000 clones, approximately 83% seen once. Sequencing was performed on CD4+ or CD8+ T cells sorted from blood, taken in a trial of the OX40 agonist ivuxolimab. The TCR comes from an adult with an advanced solid tumor such as melanoma, head and neck, liver or kidney cancer.

The CDR3 sequence is CARSYFAVNTEAFF. Written as DNA, the CDR3 is TGTGCCAGAAGCTATTTTGCGGTTAACACTGAAGCTTTCTTT. The chain links TRBV5-3 to TRBJ1-1; no clear D gene. TRBV5-3 is sorted into the ORF group, with uncertain function. V lost 3 bases to trimming and J lost 2 bases, with 11 bases between them. This CDR3 has 14 amino acids.